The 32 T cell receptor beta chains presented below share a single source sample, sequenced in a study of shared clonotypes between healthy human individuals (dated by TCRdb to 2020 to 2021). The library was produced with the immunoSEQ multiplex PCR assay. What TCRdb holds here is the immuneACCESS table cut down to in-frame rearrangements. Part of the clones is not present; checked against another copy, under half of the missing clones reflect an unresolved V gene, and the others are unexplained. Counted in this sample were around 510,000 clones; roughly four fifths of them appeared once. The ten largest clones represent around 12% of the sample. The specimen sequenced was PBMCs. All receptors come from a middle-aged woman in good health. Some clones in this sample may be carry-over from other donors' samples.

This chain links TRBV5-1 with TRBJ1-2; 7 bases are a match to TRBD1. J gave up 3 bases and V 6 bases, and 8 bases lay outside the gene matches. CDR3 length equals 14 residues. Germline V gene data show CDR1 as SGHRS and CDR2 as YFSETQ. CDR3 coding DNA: TGCGCCAGCACCGAACAGGGGCGGGACTATGGCTACACCTTC. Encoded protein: CASTEQGRDYGYTF.

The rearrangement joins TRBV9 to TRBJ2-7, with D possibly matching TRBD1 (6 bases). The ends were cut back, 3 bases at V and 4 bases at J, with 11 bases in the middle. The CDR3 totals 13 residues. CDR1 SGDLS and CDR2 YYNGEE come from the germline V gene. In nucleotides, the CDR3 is TGTGCCAGCAGCGAGACTCAGGGGTACGAGCAGTACTTC. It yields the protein CASSETQGYEQYF.

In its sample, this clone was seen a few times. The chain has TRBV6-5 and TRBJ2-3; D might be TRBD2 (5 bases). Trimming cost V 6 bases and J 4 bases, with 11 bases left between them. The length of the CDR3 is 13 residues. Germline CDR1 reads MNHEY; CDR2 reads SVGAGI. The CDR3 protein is CASRLPGADTQYF. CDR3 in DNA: TGTGCCAGCAGGCTGCCCGGGGCAGATACGCAGTATTTT.

CDR3 amino acids: CASSLGGSNYEQYF. CDR3 coding DNA: TGTGCCAGCAGCTTAGGTGGGAGTAACTACGAGCAGTACTTC. The chain uses TRBV7-6 and TRBJ2-7; TRBD2 is a possible D gene (5 bases). The germline gives CDR1 SGHVS, CDR2 FNYEAQ. The V end lost 1 base, the J end lost 3 bases, and 10 bases lay between the germline ends. The CDR3 totals 14 residues.

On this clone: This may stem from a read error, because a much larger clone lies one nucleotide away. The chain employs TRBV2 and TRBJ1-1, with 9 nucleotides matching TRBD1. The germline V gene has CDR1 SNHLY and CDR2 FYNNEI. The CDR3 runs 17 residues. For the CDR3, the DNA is TGTGCCAGCAGTAAGACAGGGGGACGGGAACCAAACACTGAAACTTTCTTT. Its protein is CASSKTGGREPNTETFF.

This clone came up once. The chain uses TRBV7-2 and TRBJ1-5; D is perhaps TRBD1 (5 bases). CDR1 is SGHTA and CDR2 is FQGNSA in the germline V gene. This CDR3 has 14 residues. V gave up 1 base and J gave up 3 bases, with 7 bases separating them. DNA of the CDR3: TGTGCCAGCAGCTTAGGAGGGGTCAATCAGCCCCAGCATTTT. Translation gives CASSLGGVNQPQHF.

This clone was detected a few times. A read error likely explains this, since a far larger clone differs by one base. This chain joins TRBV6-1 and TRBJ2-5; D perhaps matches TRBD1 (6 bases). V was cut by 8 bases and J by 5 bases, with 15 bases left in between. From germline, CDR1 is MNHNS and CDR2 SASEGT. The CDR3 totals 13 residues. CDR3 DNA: TGTGCCAGCCTCACAGGGAGCGCGGAGACCCAGTACTTC. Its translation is CASLTGSAETQYF.

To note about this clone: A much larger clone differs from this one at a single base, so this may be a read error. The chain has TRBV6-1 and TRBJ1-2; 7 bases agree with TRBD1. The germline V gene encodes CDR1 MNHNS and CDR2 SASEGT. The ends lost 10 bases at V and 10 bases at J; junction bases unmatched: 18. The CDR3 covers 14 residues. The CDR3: CATISTGQRDVYTF. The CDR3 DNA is TGTGCCACCATTTCGACAGGGCAGCGAGATGTCTACACCTTC.

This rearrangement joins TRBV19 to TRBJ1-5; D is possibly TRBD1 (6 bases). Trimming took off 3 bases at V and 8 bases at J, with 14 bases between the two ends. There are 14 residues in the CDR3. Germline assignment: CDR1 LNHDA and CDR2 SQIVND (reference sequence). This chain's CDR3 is CASSMVGAREPQHF. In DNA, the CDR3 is TGTGCCAGTAGTATGGTGGGGGCTAGAGAGCCCCAGCATTTT.

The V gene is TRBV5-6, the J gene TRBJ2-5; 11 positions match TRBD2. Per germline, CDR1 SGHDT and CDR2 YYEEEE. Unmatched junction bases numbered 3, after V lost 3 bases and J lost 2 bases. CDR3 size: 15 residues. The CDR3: CASSSRLAGQETQYF. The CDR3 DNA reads TGTGCCAGCAGCTCAAGACTAGCGGGGCAAGAGACCCAGTACTTC.

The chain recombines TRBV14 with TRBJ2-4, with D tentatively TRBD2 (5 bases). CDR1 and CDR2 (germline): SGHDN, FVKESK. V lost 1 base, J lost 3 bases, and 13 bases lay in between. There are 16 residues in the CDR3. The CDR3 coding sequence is TGTGCCAGCAGCCAAGTGTCTGGGAGAGGCAAAAACATTCAGTACTTC. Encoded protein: CASSQVSGRGKNIQYF.

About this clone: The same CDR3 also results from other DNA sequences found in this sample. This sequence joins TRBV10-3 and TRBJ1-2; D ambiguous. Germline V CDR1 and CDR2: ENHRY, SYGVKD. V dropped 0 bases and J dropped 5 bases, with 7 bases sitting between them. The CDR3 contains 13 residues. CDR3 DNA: TGTGCCATCAGTGAGTCGGGAGGTTATGGCTACACCTTC. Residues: CAISESGGYGYTF.

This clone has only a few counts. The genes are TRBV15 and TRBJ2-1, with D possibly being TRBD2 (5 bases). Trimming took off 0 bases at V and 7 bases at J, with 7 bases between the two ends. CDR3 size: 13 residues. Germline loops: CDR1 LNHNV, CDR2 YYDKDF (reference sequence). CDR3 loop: CATSRDRGNEQFF. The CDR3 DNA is TGTGCCACCAGCAGAGATAGAGGGAATGAGCAGTTCTTC.

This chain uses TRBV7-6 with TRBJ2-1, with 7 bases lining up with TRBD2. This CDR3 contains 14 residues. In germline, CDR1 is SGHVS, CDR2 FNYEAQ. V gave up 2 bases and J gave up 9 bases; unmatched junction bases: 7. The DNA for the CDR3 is TGTGCCAGCAGCTTAAGGGCGGGAGTATTTGAGCAGTTCTTC. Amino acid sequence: CASSLRAGVFEQFF.

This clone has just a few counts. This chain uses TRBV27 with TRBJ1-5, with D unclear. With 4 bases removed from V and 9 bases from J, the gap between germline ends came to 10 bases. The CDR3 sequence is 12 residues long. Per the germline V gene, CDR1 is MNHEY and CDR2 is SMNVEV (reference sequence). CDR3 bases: TGTGCCAGCAGTTCCCCAGGTGGGCCCCAGCATTTT. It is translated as CASSSPGGPQHF.

The CDR3 loop reads CASRDRATYEQYF. The CDR3, as DNA: TGTGCCAGCAGGGACAGGGCGACCTACGAGCAGTACTTC. The rearrangement links TRBV28 to TRBJ2-7; 8 nucleotides agree with TRBD1. From germline, CDR1 is MDHEN and CDR2 SYDVKM. This CDR3 is built from 13 residues. V lost 6 bases to trimming and J lost 2 bases; unmatched junction nucleotides: 3.

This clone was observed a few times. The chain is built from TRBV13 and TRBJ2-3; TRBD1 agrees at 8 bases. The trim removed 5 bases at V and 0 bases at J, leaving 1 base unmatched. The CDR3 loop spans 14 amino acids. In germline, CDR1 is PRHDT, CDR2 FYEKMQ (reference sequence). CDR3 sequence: CASSGQGSTDTQYF. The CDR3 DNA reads TGTGCCAGCAGCGGACAGGGAAGCACAGATACGCAGTATTTT.

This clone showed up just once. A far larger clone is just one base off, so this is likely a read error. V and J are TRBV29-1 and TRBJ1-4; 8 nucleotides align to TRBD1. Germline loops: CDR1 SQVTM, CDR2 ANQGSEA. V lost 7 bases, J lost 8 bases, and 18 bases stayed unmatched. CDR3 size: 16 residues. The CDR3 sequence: CSGPLRRDRKDEKLFF. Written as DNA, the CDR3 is TGCAGCGGTCCTCTCCGCCGGGACAGGAAGGACGAAAAACTGTTTTTT.

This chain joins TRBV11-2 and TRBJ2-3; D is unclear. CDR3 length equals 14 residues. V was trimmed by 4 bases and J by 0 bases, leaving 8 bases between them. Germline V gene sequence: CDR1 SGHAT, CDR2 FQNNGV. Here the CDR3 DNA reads TGTGCCAGCAGCTGGGGTAGAAGCACAGATACGCAGTATTTT. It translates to CASSWGRSTDTQYF. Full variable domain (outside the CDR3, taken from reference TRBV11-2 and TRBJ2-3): EAGVAQSPRYKIIEKRQSVAFWCNPISGHATLYWYQQILGQGPKLLIQFQNNGVVDDSQLPKDRFSAERLKGVDSTLKIQPAKLEDSAVYLCASSWGRSTDTQYFGPGTRLTVL.

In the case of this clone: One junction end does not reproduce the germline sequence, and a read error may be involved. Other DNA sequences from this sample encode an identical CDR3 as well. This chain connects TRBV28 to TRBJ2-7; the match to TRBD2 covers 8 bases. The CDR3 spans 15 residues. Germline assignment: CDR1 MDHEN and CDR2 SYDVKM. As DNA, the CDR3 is TGTGCTAGCAGTTCCTCGAGCGGGAGCTCCTACGAGCAGTACTTC. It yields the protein CASSSSSGSSYEQYF.

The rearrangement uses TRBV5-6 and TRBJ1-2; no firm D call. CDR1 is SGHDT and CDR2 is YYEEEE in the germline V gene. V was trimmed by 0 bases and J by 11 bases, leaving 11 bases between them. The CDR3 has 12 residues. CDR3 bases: TGTGCCAGCAGCTTGGTTTCAGATTATTACACCTTC. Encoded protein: CASSLVSDYYTF.

CDR3 DNA sequence: TGTGCCTGGAACAGGGGCGGGAAAGAAAAACTGTTTTTT. Its translation is CAWNRGGKEKLFF. The V gene is TRBV30, the J gene TRBJ1-4; TRBD1 agrees at 7 bases. The CDR3 is made up of 13 amino acids. V lost 4 bases to trimming and J lost 8 bases; unmatched junction nucleotides: 7. Per the germline V gene, CDR1 is GTSNPN and CDR2 is SVGIG (reference sequence).

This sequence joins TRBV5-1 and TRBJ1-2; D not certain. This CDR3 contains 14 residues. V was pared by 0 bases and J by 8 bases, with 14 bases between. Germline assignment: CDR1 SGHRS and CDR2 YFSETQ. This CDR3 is CASSLALGSRGYTF. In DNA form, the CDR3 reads TGCGCCAGCAGCTTGGCCCTGGGATCTCGGGGCTACACCTTC.

The CDR3 coding sequence is TGTGCCAGCTCCCGAACCCGGGACTACGAGCAGTACTTC. It specifies CASSRTRDYEQYF. V is TRBV18 and J is TRBJ2-7; D is possibly TRBD2 (5 bases). The ends were cut back, 6 bases at V and 3 bases at J, with 12 bases in the middle. CDR1 is KGHSH and CDR2 is LQKENI in the germline V gene. The CDR3 is 13 amino acids.

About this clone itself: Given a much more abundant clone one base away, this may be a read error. CDR3 sequence: CALGRGYCYTF. The CDR3 coding sequence is TGTGCCCTCGGGAGGGGCTATTGCTACACCTTC. The rearrangement uses TRBV2 and TRBJ1-2, with a possible D match to TRBD1 (5 bases). This CDR3 has 11 amino acids. CDR1 and CDR2 from the germline V gene are SNHLY and FYNNEI.

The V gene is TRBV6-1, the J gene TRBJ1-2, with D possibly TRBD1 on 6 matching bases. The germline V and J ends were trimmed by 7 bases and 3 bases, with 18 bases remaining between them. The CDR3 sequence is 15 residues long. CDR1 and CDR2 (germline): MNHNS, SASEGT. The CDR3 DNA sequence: TGTGCCAGCACTCTTGGGACAACCCTGTACTATGGCTACACCTTC. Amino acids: CASTLGTTLYYGYTF.

The DNA for the CDR3 is TGTGCCAGCAGCTGGGGACGCACAGATACGCAGTATTTT. As protein: CASSWGRTDTQYF. The chain carries TRBV7-9 and TRBJ2-3; D may match TRBD1 or TRBD2 (5 bases each). The CDR3 sequence is 13 residues long. V was cut by 4 bases and J by 1 base, with 6 bases left in between. Germline CDR1 SEHNR, CDR2 FQNEAQ (reference sequence). The full variable domain, in which reference TRBV7-9 and TRBJ2-3 provide the parts outside the CDR3, is DTGVSQNPRHKITKRGQNVTFRCDPISEHNRLYWYRQTLGQGPEFLTYFQNEAQLEKSRLLSDRFSAERPKGSFSTLEIQRTEQGDSAMYLCASSWGRTDTQYFGPGTRLTVL.

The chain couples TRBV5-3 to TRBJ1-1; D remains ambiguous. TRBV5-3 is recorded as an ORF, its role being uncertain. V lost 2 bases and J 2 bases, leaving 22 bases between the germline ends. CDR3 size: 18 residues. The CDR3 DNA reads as TGTGCCAGAAGCTTCATTTTTGAGACTAACCTTCCAAACACTGAAGCTTTCTTT. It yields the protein CARSFIFETNLPNTEAFF.

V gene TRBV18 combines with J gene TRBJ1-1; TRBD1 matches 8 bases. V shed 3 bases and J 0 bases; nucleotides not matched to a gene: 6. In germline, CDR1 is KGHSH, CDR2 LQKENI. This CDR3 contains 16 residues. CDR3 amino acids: CASSPGQGTMNTEAFF. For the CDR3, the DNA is TGTGCCAGCTCACCCGGACAGGGAACCATGAACACTGAAGCTTTCTTT.

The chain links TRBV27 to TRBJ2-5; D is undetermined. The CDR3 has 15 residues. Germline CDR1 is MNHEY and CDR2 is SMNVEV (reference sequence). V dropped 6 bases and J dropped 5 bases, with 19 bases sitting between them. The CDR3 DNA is TGTGCCAGCAGGGGTTATGTAAGAACGGAGGAGACCCAGTACTTC. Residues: CASRGYVRTEETQYF.

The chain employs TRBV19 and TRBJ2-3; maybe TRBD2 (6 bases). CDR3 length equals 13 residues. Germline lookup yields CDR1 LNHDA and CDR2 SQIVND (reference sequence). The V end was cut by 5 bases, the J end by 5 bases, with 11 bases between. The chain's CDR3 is CASSGGTQDTQYF. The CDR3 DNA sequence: TGTGCCAGTAGTGGTGGGACTCAAGATACGCAGTATTTT.

The CDR3 DNA sequence: TGTGCCAGCAGCTTAGCAGGGGTTGGCTACAATGAGCAGTTCTTC. This translates into CASSLAGVGYNEQFF. The chain employs TRBV7-2 and TRBJ2-1; D perhaps matches TRBD1 (5 bases). V gave up 0 bases and J gave up 3 bases, with 9 bases separating them. The CDR3 spans 15 residues. From germline, CDR1 is SGHTA and CDR2 FQGNSA. The variable domain in full, with the rest retrieved from reference TRBV7-2 and TRBJ2-1, is GAGVSQSPSNKVTEKGKDVELRCDPISGHTALYWYRQSLGQGLEFLIYFQGNSAPDKSGLPSDRFSAERTGGSVSTLTIQRTQQEDSAVYLCASSLAGVGYNEQFFGPGTRLTVL.